Sequencing of this T cell receptor (beta chain) was carried out in a study of CD4+ T cells in melanoma. Study conclusions and caveats: A reported correlation linked neoantigen-specific CD4+ T cells to CD8+, macrophage and B cell function. Diverse differentiation states were reported for melanoma neoantigen-specific CD4+ T cells.

Method: immunoSEQ multiplex PCR; TCRdb's copy keeps in-frame clones and lacks some. The sample shows about 13,000 clones, 55% to 75% of them seen only once. This clone is a singleton in its sample. As yet, its antigen is unknown. CDR1 is MNHNS, CDR2 SASEGT, per germline. This CDR3 spans 16 amino acids. Trimming removed 2 bases from V and 0 bases from J, with 11 bases in between. The sequenced sample consisted of cells from a culture (not recorded whether cultured in vitro). This chain connects TRBV6-1 to TRBJ1-3; D possibly corresponds to TRBD1 (6 bases). The TCR sequence derives from a human donor with melanoma. The CDR3 DNA follows: TGTGCCAGCAGTGAAAAGGGGGGAAGCTCTGGAAACACCATATATTTT. It encodes CASSEKGGSSGNTIYF.